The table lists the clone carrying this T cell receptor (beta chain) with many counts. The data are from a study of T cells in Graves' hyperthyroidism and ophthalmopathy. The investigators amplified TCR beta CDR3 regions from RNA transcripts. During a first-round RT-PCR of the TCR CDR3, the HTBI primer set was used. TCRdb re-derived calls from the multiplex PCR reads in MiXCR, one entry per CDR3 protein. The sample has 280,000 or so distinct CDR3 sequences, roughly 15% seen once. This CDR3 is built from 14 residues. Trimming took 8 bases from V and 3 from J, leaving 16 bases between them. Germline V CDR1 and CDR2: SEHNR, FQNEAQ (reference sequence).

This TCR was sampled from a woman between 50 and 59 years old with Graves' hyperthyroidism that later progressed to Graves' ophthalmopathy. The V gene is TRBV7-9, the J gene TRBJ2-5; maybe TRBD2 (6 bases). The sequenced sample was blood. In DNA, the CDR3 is TGTGCCAGCGGCTACACCGGGGGAGAAGAGACCCAGTACTTC. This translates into CASGYTGGEETQYF.